The source of this T cell receptor beta chain is a study of cytomegalovirus exposure and HLA in healthy donors. Notes on the study in general: Later, an analysis found that common viral pathogens appeared to be linked with several of the most significant clusters. Later analysis placed DRB1 highest and HLA-C lowest in TCR association rates, which differed by HLA locus. Other equally common chains were less clonally expanded than HLA-associated TCR beta chains, a later analysis showed. In vitro work confirmed that a few CMV-associated chains recognize CMV antigens.

This clone was recorded only once. Its antigen is as yet unknown. PCR involved 60 Vbeta and 13 Jbeta primers. Only in-frame clones appear in the TCRdb table, and some are missing; sequencing was by immunoSEQ multiplex PCR. The sample holds 110,000 or so clones, roughly 80% seen once. Sequencing was done on a sample of PBMCs. This TCR was recovered from a woman aged 25-40 years in good health and CMV-seropositive.

This CDR3 reads CASHDRTGIKNTGELFF. In DNA form, the CDR3 reads TGTGCCAGCCACGACCGGACAGGGATAAAGAACACCGGGGAGCTGTTTTTT. The chain employs TRBV19 and TRBJ2-2; 8 positions match TRBD1. V lost 9 bases, J lost 1 base, and 13 bases stayed unmatched. The V gene's germline CDR1 is LNHDA and CDR2 SQIVND (reference sequence). This CDR3 has 17 residues. The complete variable domain, with remaining parts taken from reference TRBV19 and TRBJ2-2, reads DGGITQSPKYLFRKEGQNVTLSCEQNLNHDAMYWYRQDPGQGLRLIYYSQIVNDFQKGDIAEGYSVSREKKESFPLTVTSAQKNPTAFYLCASHDRTGIKNTGELFFGEGSRLTVL.